This T cell receptor (beta chain) was recovered during a study of blood T cell repertoires in COVID-19. Study details: COVID-19 samples collected from the United States, Italy and Spain covered acute and convalescent phases. From T cells, B-cell-depleted T cells, or PBMCs came the material, which was cDNA or gDNA.

Germline V gives CDR1 SGHRS, CDR2 YFSETQ. V lost 0 bases, J lost 1 base, and 7 bases stayed unmatched. The CDR3 totals 18 residues. The authors' processing: Estimates of nucleated cell counts were drawn from the amplification of reference gene primers. Clones were read by immunoSEQ multiplex PCR, and TCRdb kept only the in-frame ones, dropping some. The DNA was the basis for D and trimming; V, J and clone size are from that table. The table has around 250,000 clones, 65% to 85% seen once. The clonotype was recovered from a woman aged 40 to 50 who had recovered from COVID-19. Sequenced input: peripheral blood. The V call is TRBV5-1, the J call TRBJ1-4, with 9 nucleotides matching TRBD1. The CDR3 loop is CASSLAPGTGQTNEKLFF. In DNA form, the CDR3 reads TGCGCCAGCAGCTTGGCGCCCGGGACAGGGCAAACTAATGAAAAACTGTTTTTT.